Following are 28 T cell receptor beta chains from one sample sequenced in a study of T-cell reconstitution after alpha-beta-depleted transplantation in children. Unique molecular identifiers were incorporated into the prepared TCRbeta library. TCRdb re-analysed the PCR reads in MiXCR, keeping a single row per CDR3 protein. The data show approximately 200,000 distinct CDR3 sequences, about 14% seen once. The starting material was PBMCs from the stem cell graft donor, obtained from the stem cell graft. These receptors were obtained from a human donor who donated a stem cell graft to a child with acute lymphoblastic leukemia.

This clonotype was seen only a few times. The rearrangement uses TRBV10-3 and TRBJ1-4; D ambiguous. V gave up 3 bases and J gave up 8 bases, with 16 bases separating them. The CDR3 extends over 15 amino acids. Germline V lookup: CDR1 ENHRY, CDR2 SYGVKD. This chain's CDR3 is CAISDGGPRREKLFF. CDR3 sequence (DNA): TGTGCCATCAGTGATGGAGGACCCAGGAGAGAAAAACTGTTTTTT.

The sample holds many counts of this clonotype. V usage is TRBV12-3 or TRBV12-4 and J usage is TRBJ1-2; TRBD1 is a possible D gene (5 bases). The V gene lost 6 bases and the J gene lost 7 bases, with 12 bases spanning the gap. The CDR3 loop spans 12 amino acids. The CDR3 is CASRLQGAGYTF. Here the CDR3 DNA reads TGTGCCAGCAGACTTCAAGGGGCTGGCTACACCTTC.

Many counts were recorded for this clonotype. V is TRBV5-6 and J is TRBJ2-1, with D possibly matching TRBD1 (6 bases). The CDR3 has 13 amino acids. CDR1 is SGHDT and CDR2 is YYEEEE in the germline V gene. V lost 5 bases, J lost 3 bases, and 9 bases lay in between. CDR3 sequence (DNA): TGTGCCAGCAGTTTAGGGGGCTACAATGAGCAGTTCTTC. Protein sequence: CASSLGGYNEQFF. Supplemented by reference TRBV5-6 and TRBJ2-1, the full variable domain reads DAGVTQSPTHLIKTRGQQVTLRCSPKSGHDTVSWYQQALGQGPQFIFQYYEEEERQRGNFPDRFSGHQFPNYSSELNVNALLLGDSALYLCASSLGGYNEQFFGPGTRLTVL.

This clonotype was seen a few times. The chain carries TRBV30 and TRBJ2-7, with 8 bases lining up with TRBD1. V lost 1 base, J lost 2 bases, and 7 bases stayed unmatched. Germline CDR1 GTSNPN, CDR2 SVGIG (reference sequence). This CDR3 region has 15 residues. CDR3 protein: CAWSADREVAYEQYF. In nucleotides, the CDR3 is TGTGCCTGGAGTGCGGACAGGGAGGTCGCCTACGAGCAGTACTTC.

Ten or more counts support this clonotype. This chain uses TRBV12-3 or TRBV12-4 with TRBJ1-2, with D maybe TRBD1 (5 bases). This CDR3 spans 13 amino acids. With 6 bases removed from V and 4 bases from J, the gap between germline ends came to 12 bases. The CDR3 coding sequence is TGTGCCAGCAGACCCCAGGGTTCCTATGGCTACACCTTC. Encoded protein: CASRPQGSYGYTF.

This clonotype was counted many times. This chain connects TRBV5-1 to TRBJ2-7; 9 bases align to TRBD1. This CDR3 spans 15 amino acids. V shed 0 bases and J 4 bases; nucleotides not matched to a gene: 5. The germline gives CDR1 SGHRS, CDR2 YFSETQ. This CDR3 is CASSLDGQGLYEQYF. CDR3 coding DNA: TGCGCCAGCAGCTTGGACGGACAGGGGTTATACGAGCAGTACTTC.

This clonotype was detected only a few times. V is TRBV7-2 and J is TRBJ2-3; 12 positions match TRBD1. Trimming at V came to 2 bases and at J to 5 bases, leaving 5 bases not matched to a gene. CDR3 size: 16 residues. Per germline, CDR1 SGHTA and CDR2 FQGNSA. The CDR3 protein is CASSLFGTGGQDTQYF. As DNA, the CDR3 is TGTGCCAGCAGCTTATTCGGGACAGGGGGCCAAGATACGCAGTATTTT.

This clonotype came up a few times. V gene TRBV20-1 combines with J gene TRBJ2-1, with D hard to call. CDR3 size: 14 residues. CDR1 DFQATT and CDR2 SNEGSKA come from the germline V gene (reference sequence). Trimming removed 3 bases at V and 2 bases at J, with 11 bases between. CDR3 protein: CSASIGMAYNEQFF. CDR3 in DNA: TGCAGTGCTAGTATAGGGATGGCCTACAATGAGCAGTTCTTC.

The rearrangement links TRBV7-6 to TRBJ2-5, with D possibly being TRBD2 (5 bases). The germline V and J ends were trimmed by 7 bases and 5 bases, with 11 bases remaining between them. The CDR3 has 12 residues. Germline loops: CDR1 SGHVS, CDR2 FNYEAQ. This chain's CDR3 is CASNRGGETQYF. DNA of the CDR3: TGTGCCAGCAATCGGGGTGGGGAGACCCAGTACTTC.

There are a few counts of this clonotype. CDR3 in amino acids: CASSFPGSNTEAFF. CDR3 DNA sequence: TGTGCCAGCAGTTTTCCAGGATCGAACACTGAAGCTTTCTTT. This rearrangement joins TRBV28 to TRBJ1-1, with D uncertain. Germline assignment: CDR1 MDHEN and CDR2 SYDVKM. Trimming removed 3 bases from V and 1 base from J, with 9 bases in between. The CDR3 runs to 14 residues.

This clonotype was counted many times. V usage is TRBV28 and J usage is TRBJ1-5, with D perhaps matching TRBD1 (5 bases). The CDR3 is 15 amino acids. Trimming stripped 4 bases from V and 3 bases from J, with 13 bases between. Germline V gene lookup returns CDR1 MDHEN and CDR2 SYDVKM. The CDR3 nucleotides are TGTGCCAGCAGTTGGGGGGGTTCTACCAATCAGCCCCAGCATTTT. It encodes CASSWGGSTNQPQHF. The full variable domain, its missing parts supplied by reference TRBV28 and TRBJ1-5, is DVKVTQSSRYLVKRTGEKVFLECVQDMDHENMFWYRQDPGLGLRLIYFSYDVKMKEKGDIPEGYSVSREKKERFSLILESASTNQTSMYLCASSWGGSTNQPQHFGDGTRLSIL.

The rearrangement uses TRBV5-1 and TRBJ2-2; D is uncertain. V was cut by 4 bases and J by 8 bases, with 15 bases left in between. The germline CDR1 and CDR2 sequences are SGHRS and YFSETQ. This CDR3 is 14 amino acids long. The CDR3 DNA reads as TGCGCCAGCAGCATCCGGGCTCCATTGGGGGAGCTGTTTTTT. This sequence encodes CASSIRAPLGELFF.

This clonotype occurred many times. V and J are TRBV20-1 and TRBJ1-4; D unresolved. Germline V gene lookup returns CDR1 DFQATT and CDR2 SNEGSKA (reference sequence). Trimming pared 3 bases from V and 5 bases from J, leaving 4 bases between. The CDR3 is 11 residues long. Here the CDR3 DNA reads TGCAGTGCTAGGAGGAATGAAAAACTGTTTTTT. The encoded protein is CSARRNEKLFF.

This clonotype was detected many times. The genes are TRBV11-3 and TRBJ2-2; no definite D call. The CDR3 has 13 amino acids. Germline CDR1 is SGHNT and CDR2 is YENEEA. With 3 bases removed from V and 6 bases from J, the gap between germline ends came to 8 bases. The CDR3 here is CASSFRMAGELFF. DNA for the CDR3: TGTGCCAGCAGCTTCCGCATGGCCGGGGAGCTGTTTTTT.

As to this clonotype: This clone may be a read error of a much larger clone one base away. V is TRBV29-1 and J is TRBJ2-2; perhaps TRBD2 as D (5 bases). The germline CDR1 and CDR2 sequences are SQVTM and ANQGSEA. Between the trimmed V and J ends, which lost 7 bases and 4 bases, there was a span of 16 bases. The CDR3 covers 14 residues. This CDR3 reads CSAANGLRTGELFF. DNA for the CDR3: TGCAGCGCCGCCAACGGACTGCGCACCGGGGAGCTGTTTTTT.

The V gene is TRBV7-8, the J gene TRBJ1-5; D is possibly TRBD1 (5 bases). Germline V CDR1 and CDR2: SGHVS, FQNEAQ. This CDR3 has 15 amino acids. Trimming removed 1 base from V and 3 bases from J, with 10 bases in between. The CDR3: CASSLGGTTNQPQHF. In nucleotides, the CDR3 is TGTGCCAGCAGCTTAGGAGGGACCACCAATCAGCCCCAGCATTTT.

This clonotype was observed at least ten times. CDR3 DNA: TGCGCCAGCAGCTACTACGGTCTGGGACAGGATAATTCACCCCTCCACTTT. Translated: CASSYYGLGQDNSPLHF. The chain employs TRBV5-1 and TRBJ1-6, with 8 bases fitting TRBD1. Germline V CDR1 and CDR2: SGHRS, YFSETQ. V shed 3 bases, J shed 5 bases, and the junction held 10 bases outside the gene matches. The CDR3 is 17 residues long.

This clonotype was observed at least ten times. V gene TRBV29-1 combines with J gene TRBJ1-1; a possible D gene is TRBD1 (5 bases). Germline V gives CDR1 SQVTM, CDR2 ANQGSEA. Trimming removed 6 bases at V and 12 bases at J, with 17 bases between. This CDR3 region has 11 residues. CDR3 in DNA: TGCAGCGTGAGGGGCCGCACTCAGACTTTCTTT. This gives the protein CSVRGRTQTFF. Full variable domain (outside the CDR3, taken from reference TRBV29-1 and TRBJ1-1): SAVISQKPSRDICQRGTSLTIQCQVDSQVTMMFWYRQQPGQSLTLIATANQGSEATYESGFVIDKFPISRPNLTFSTLTVSNMSPEDSSIYLCSVRGRTQTFFGQGTRLTVV.

This clonotype was counted many times. The V call is TRBV7-9, the J call TRBJ2-1; D remains unclear. The V gene lost 2 bases and the J gene lost 8 bases, with 10 bases spanning the gap. From germline, CDR1 is SEHNR and CDR2 FQNEAQ (reference sequence). CDR3 length: 13 residues. For the CDR3, the DNA is TGTGCCAGCAGCTTATTCCTGGAAGATGAGCAGTTCTTC. Translation: CASSLFLEDEQFF. Full variable domain (rest looked up from reference TRBV7-9 and TRBJ2-1): DTGVSQNPRHKITKRGQNVTFRCDPISEHNRLYWYRQTLGQGPEFLTYFQNEAQLEKSRLLSDRFSAERPKGSFSTLEIQRTEQGDSAMYLCASSLFLEDEQFFGPGTRLTVL.

J is TRBJ2-2 and V is TRBV29-1; 11 nucleotides agree with TRBD2. J was trimmed by 6 bases and V by 4 bases; bases with no gene match: 7. Germline assignment: CDR1 SQVTM and CDR2 ANQGSEA. The CDR3 extends over 15 amino acids. The CDR3 spells CSVVSSGRAAGELFF. DNA for the CDR3: TGCAGCGTTGTCAGTAGCGGGAGGGCCGCCGGGGAGCTGTTTTTT.

This clonotype was observed at least ten times. The V gene is TRBV7-2, the J gene TRBJ1-5, with D maybe TRBD1 (5 bases). Germline CDR1 and CDR2: SGHTA and FQGNSA. The V gene lost 5 bases and the J gene lost 5 bases, with 19 bases spanning the gap. CDR3 length: 16 amino acids. CDR3 DNA: TGTGCCAGCAGCCCGACAGTAATAAGATTGGATCAGCCCCAGCATTTT. It specifies CASSPTVIRLDQPQHF.

At least ten counts were recorded for this clonotype. The chain links TRBV7-9 to TRBJ2-7; D is possibly TRBD1 or TRBD2 (5 bases each). The CDR3 length is 12 residues. Germline lookup yields CDR1 SEHNR and CDR2 FQNEAQ (reference sequence). V lost 10 bases and J 0 bases, leaving 10 bases between the germline ends. The CDR3 protein is CAIEGPSYEQYF. CDR3 bases: TGTGCCATCGAGGGGCCCTCCTACGAGCAGTACTTC.

The V gene is TRBV27, the J gene TRBJ1-2; 12 bases match TRBD1. The CDR3 loop spans 18 amino acids. Germline V gene data show CDR1 as MNHEY and CDR2 as SMNVEV (reference sequence). J gave up 8 bases and V 10 bases, and 23 bases lay outside the gene matches. CDR3 DNA sequence: TGTGCCACCCTCGACCGGGGACAGGGGGCGAGGGCGAGCGGGGGCTACACCTTC. Encoded protein: CATLDRGQGARASGGYTF.

This clonotype was detected ten times or more. The chain combines TRBV29-1 with TRBJ2-2; 7 nucleotides align to TRBD1. Trimming cost V 7 bases and J 5 bases; bases outside gene matches: 4. The CDR3 is 12 residues long. Germline lookup yields CDR1 SQVTM and CDR2 ANQGSEA. In nucleotides, the CDR3 is TGCAGCGCCAGACAGGGAACCGGGGAGCTGTTTTTT. Translating gives CSARQGTGELFF.

The CDR3 spells CASSKPKATPYEQYF. In DNA form, the CDR3 reads TGTGCCAGCAGCAAACCTAAAGCTACCCCCTACGAGCAGTACTTC. The V gene is TRBV21-1, the J gene TRBJ2-7. TRBV21-1 is a pseudogene segment. The CDR3 covers 15 residues.

The CDR3 here is CASSQDVSNYGYTF. As DNA, the CDR3 is TGCGCCAGCAGCCAAGATGTCAGTAACTATGGCTACACCTTC. The V call is TRBV4-1, the J call TRBJ1-2, with D unresolved. CDR1 and CDR2 from the germline V gene are MGHRA and YSYEKL. V was trimmed by 0 bases and J by 1 base, leaving 6 bases between them. The CDR3 contains 14 residues.

The table lists this clonotype with many counts. The chain joins TRBV20-1 to TRBJ2-3; weak D call: TRBD2 (6 bases). Germline values: CDR1 DFQATT, CDR2 SNEGSKA (reference sequence). This CDR3 has 15 residues. V lost 4 bases and J 2 bases, leaving 16 bases between the germline ends. The CDR3 coding sequence is TGCAGTGCTACCCGGGACTCCTTCAACACAGATACGCAGTATTTT. The encoded protein is CSATRDSFNTDTQYF.

This clonotype was picked up many times. The V and J genes are TRBV5-1 and TRBJ1-2; D not resolved. Deletions cut 0 bases from V and 0 bases from J, with 9 bases between. This CDR3 is 15 amino acids long. Germline V gene lookup returns CDR1 SGHRS and CDR2 YFSETQ. CDR3 loop: CASSLEESTNYGYTF. The CDR3 DNA reads TGCGCCAGCAGCTTGGAGGAGTCTACTAACTATGGCTACACCTTC.